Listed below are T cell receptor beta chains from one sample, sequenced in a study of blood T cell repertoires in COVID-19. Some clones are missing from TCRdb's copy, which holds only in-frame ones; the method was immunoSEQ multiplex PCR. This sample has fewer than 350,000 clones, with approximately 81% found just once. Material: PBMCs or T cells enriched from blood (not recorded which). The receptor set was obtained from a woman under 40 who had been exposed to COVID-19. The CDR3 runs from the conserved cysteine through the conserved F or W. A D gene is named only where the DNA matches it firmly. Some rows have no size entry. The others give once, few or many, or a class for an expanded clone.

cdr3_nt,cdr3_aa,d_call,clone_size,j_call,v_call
TGTGCCTGGTCGGGACAGGGGGCCTCTAACTATGGCTACACCTTC,CAWSGQGASNYGYTF,TRBD1,-,TRBJ1-2,TRBV30
TGTGCCAGCGGGTCTACCGAGGGGGCCCCAGATACGCAGTATTTT,CASGSTEGAPDTQYF,TRBD1,-,TRBJ2-3,TRBV27
TGTGCCATCAGTTCACCGGGACTGGGTAGGACAGATACGCAGTATTTT,CAISSPGLGRTDTQYF,-,-,TRBJ2-3,TRBV10-3
TGCGCCAGCAGTCAGGGCGGCGCAGATACGCAGTATTTT,CASSQGGADTQYF,-,-,TRBJ2-3,TRBV5-1
TGTGCCAGCAGCGTCGACCCCCAGGGGGAAGGATCACCCCTCCACTTT,CASSVDPQGEGSPLHF,TRBD1,few,TRBJ1-6,TRBV9
TGTGCCAGCAGCTTAACCCTAGCGCGAGGGGAGCAGTTCTTC,CASSLTLARGEQFF,-,-,TRBJ2-1,TRBV7-8
TGTGCCAGCAGCTTGGAGGGCACTGGGGGCCATAATTCACCCCTCCACTTT,CASSLEGTGGHNSPLHF,-,-,TRBJ1-6,TRBV5-5
TGTGCCAGCTCACGGACAGGGGGAGGAGAGACCCAGTACTTC,CASSRTGGGETQYF,TRBD1,-,TRBJ2-5,TRBV18
TGTGCCAGCAGTTTCCCGGGGGTGGGCACCGGGGAGCTGTTTTTT,CASSFPGVGTGELFF,-,-,TRBJ2-2,TRBV28
TGTGCCAGCAGCTTGGATCGCCAACTCGTTCCGTACGAGCAGTACTTC,CASSLDRQLVPYEQYF,-,-,TRBJ2-7,TRBV5-4
TGCGCCAGCAGCCCGCAGACAGGGTTGGGTAGTTCACCCCTCCACTTT,CASSPQTGLGSSPLHF,TRBD1,-,TRBJ1-6,TRBV4-1
TGCGCCAGCAGCCAAGAATATACGGGGATGAACACTGAAGCTTTCTTT,CASSQEYTGMNTEAFF,-,-,TRBJ1-1,TRBV4-3
TGTGCCAGCAGCGTAGCTCCTACTAGCGGGAACAATGAGCAGTTCTTC,CASSVAPTSGNNEQFF,TRBD2,-,TRBJ2-1,TRBV9
TGTGCCAGCAGTAGGGGGGGATCGGCCAATCAGCCCCAGCATTTT,CASSRGGSANQPQHF,-,-,TRBJ1-5,TRBV6-5
TGCGCCAGCAGCCAAGATCCTAGCGGGGGGGCGAGGAATGAGCAGTTCTTC,CASSQDPSGGARNEQFF,TRBD2,-,TRBJ2-1,TRBV4-3